This is a list of T cell receptor beta chains from one sample in a study of blood T cell repertoires in COVID-19. The method was immunoSEQ multiplex PCR; TCRdb's version includes in-frame clones alone and lacks a portion of them. The sample includes a few hundred thousand clones, nearly 90% of them seen just once. The sample consisted of peripheral blood. All receptors come from a man between 18 and 29 years old with active or convalescent COVID-19. Each CDR3 is given with its conserved first and last residue. The D gene is left open where the match is weak. The size field is filled for only some rows; it gives once, few, many or a size class.

abundance	v_gene	j_gene	d_gene	CDR3aa	CDR3nt
few	TRBV6-5	TRBJ1-2	TRBD1	CASRRGTGDNYGYTF	TGTGCCAGCAGAAGAGGGACAGGGGATAACTATGGCTACACCTTC
-	TRBV5-4	TRBJ2-5	-	CASSPTRDGKRETQYF	TGTGCCAGCAGCCCGACACGGGATGGGAAAAGAGAGACCCAGTACTTC
-	TRBV5-1	TRBJ1-1	-	CASSLGQGGEAFF	TGCGCCAGCAGCTTGGGCCAGGGTGGTGAAGCTTTCTTT
-	TRBV11-2	TRBJ2-3	-	CAGRGGNTQYF	TGTGCCGGGCGGGGTGGGAATACGCAGTATTTT
-	TRBV6-5	TRBJ2-7	TRBD2	CASSTSGRGAREQYF	TGTGCCAGCAGTACTAGCGGGCGGGGCGCTAGGGAGCAGTACTTC
-	TRBV29-1	TRBJ1-1	TRBD1	CSVGHRGLNTEAFF	TGCAGCGTTGGACACAGGGGACTGAACACTGAAGCTTTCTTT
-	TRBV19	TRBJ2-1	TRBD1	CASSIEGQGTNEQFF	TGTGCCAGTAGTATAGAGGGACAGGGGACCAATGAGCAGTTCTTC
few	TRBV24-1	TRBJ2-5	TRBD1	CATSDLLQGALEETQYF	TGTGCCACCAGTGATTTGCTACAGGGGGCATTGGAAGAGACCCAGTACTTC
-	TRBV5-1	TRBJ1-1	-	CASSLQDTEAFF	TGCGCCAGCAGCTTACAAGACACTGAAGCTTTCTTT
-	TRBV10-3	TRBJ2-1	TRBD1	CAIRGDREEQFF	TGTGCCATCAGAGGGGACAGGGAGGAGCAGTTCTTC
-	TRBV15	TRBJ2-5	-	CATSGVWGTQETQYF	TGTGCCACCAGCGGAGTGTGGGGGACACAAGAGACCCAGTACTTC
-	TRBV27	TRBJ2-1	-	CASSLGDPSYNEQFF	TGTGCCAGCAGTTTGGGAGACCCCTCCTACAATGAGCAGTTCTTC
-	TRBV10-3	TRBJ2-2	TRBD1	CAISEWQGENTGELFF	TGTGCCATCAGTGAGTGGCAGGGGGAAAACACCGGGGAGCTGTTTTTT
-	TRBV19	TRBJ1-6	TRBD1	CASTPLPAGGNSPLHF	TGTGCCAGTACTCCGCTCCCGGCAGGGGGTAATTCACCCCTCCACTTT
-	TRBV7-6	TRBJ2-7	-	CASSLPRSGEQYF	TGTGCCAGCAGCTTACCCCGCTCCGGCGAGCAGTACTTC
-	TRBV7-6	TRBJ1-3	TRBD1	CASSLYTGENSGNTIYF	TGTGCCAGCAGCTTATATACAGGGGAGAACTCTGGAAACACCATATATTTT
-	TRBV27	TRBJ1-1	-	CASSSTSGGALDTEAFF	TGTGCCAGCAGTTCCACGTCCGGAGGGGCGCTTGACACTGAAGCTTTCTTT
-	TRBV6-5	TRBJ2-7	-	CASSSPGVYEQYF	TGTGCCAGCAGTTCTCCGGGGGTCTACGAGCAGTACTTC
-	TRBV4-1	TRBJ2-1	-	CASNQVVALLNEQFF	TGCGCCAGCAACCAGGTGGTAGCGCTTCTGAATGAGCAGTTCTTC
-	TRBV4-1	TRBJ2-7	-	CASSQETGEQYF	TGCGCCAGCAGCCAAGAGACGGGGGAGCAGTACTTC
once	TRBV6-2/TRBV6-3	TRBJ2-3	-	CASSYLVRSDTQYF	TGTGCCAGCAGTTATCTTGTCAGGTCAGATACGCAGTATTTT
-	TRBV5-4	TRBJ2-1	TRBD2	CASSSPGTSGDNEQFF	TGTGCCAGCAGCTCGCCCGGGACTAGCGGGGATAATGAGCAGTTCTTC
-	TRBV7-2	TRBJ1-5	TRBD1	CASSETGGGNQPQHF	TGTGCCAGCAGCGAAACAGGGGGCGGCAATCAGCCCCAGCATTTT
once	TRBV7-2	TRBJ1-6	TRBD1	CASSLKGSGTVGSPLHF	TGTGCCAGCAGCTTAAAGGGAAGTGGGACAGTAGGATCACCCCTCCACTTT
many	TRBV29-1	TRBJ2-5	-	CSVEGQEQETQYF	TGCAGCGTTGAAGGACAGGAGCAAGAGACCCAGTACTTC
-	TRBV3-1/TRBV3-2	TRBJ2-2	-	CASSQGAEPTGELFF	TGTGCCAGCAGCCAAGGGGCAGAACCGACCGGGGAGCTGTTTTTT
-	TRBV5-3	TRBJ1-5	-	CARSSRLSNQPQHF	TGTGCCAGAAGCTCAAGACTGAGCAATCAGCCCCAGCATTTT
-	TRBV12-3/TRBV12-4	TRBJ1-2	-	CASSLGGLNGYTF	TGTGCCAGCAGTTTAGGGGGACTGAATGGCTACACCTTC
-	TRBV15	TRBJ2-5	-	CATSALTGFLQETQYF	TGTGCCACCAGCGCGTTAACGGGGTTTCTTCAAGAGACCCAGTACTTC